This TCR beta chain was obtained from a study of identical twins. At least ten counts were recorded for this clonotype. Germline loops: CDR1 SGHRS, CDR2 YFSETQ. The CDR3 loop spans 14 amino acids. Trimming cost V 7 bases and J 6 bases; bases outside gene matches: 9. Healthy Caucasians were all of the donors. TCRdb reprocessed the 5' RACE reads with MiXCR, giving one entry per CDR3 protein. Here the sample spans more than 200,000 distinct CDR3 sequences, over 8% being singletons. The gene calls are TRBV5-1 and TRBJ2-2, with TRBD1 matching over 7 bases. Sequencing input: memory (CD45RO+) T cells sorted from blood. This sequence originates from a woman aged 18-30 years in good health. CDR3 in amino acids: CASGQQGQSGELFF. The CDR3 bases are TGCGCCAGCGGTCAACAGGGACAGTCCGGGGAGCTGTTTTTT.